These 7 T cell receptor beta chains originate from one sample sequenced in a study of blood T cell repertoires in COVID-19. The repertoire was sequenced with immunoSEQ multiplex PCR; TCRdb's copy has only in-frame clones and lacks some. The sample lists 110,000 to 150,000 clones, around 84% occurring once. The sequencing input was peripheral blood. These receptors all come from a woman aged 45 to 65 with acute or convalescent COVID-19.

The chain uses TRBV7-2 and TRBJ1-2; D ambiguous. The CDR3 has 11 residues. Germline CDR1 reads SGHTA; CDR2 reads FQGNSA. The V and J ends lost 5 bases and 4 bases respectively, with 5 bases between them. The CDR3 is CASSQRYGYTF. The CDR3 DNA sequence: TGTGCCAGCAGCCAGCGCTATGGCTACACCTTC.

The chain links TRBV5-4 to TRBJ2-2, with D perhaps TRBD1 (6 bases). Germline-derived CDR1 and CDR2 are SGHNT and YYREEE (reference sequence). V gave up 2 bases and J gave up 3 bases, with 17 bases separating them. The CDR3 is 17 amino acids. Here the CDR3 DNA reads TGTGCCAGCAGCTTAGGCAATGGGGGCGCCGACACCGGGGAGCTGTTTTTT. This gives the protein CASSLGNGGADTGELFF.

The genes are TRBV11-2 and TRBJ2-7; possibly TRBD1 for D (6 bases). Deletions cut 6 bases from V and 2 bases from J, with 17 bases between. The length of the CDR3 is 15 residues. The germline gives CDR1 SGHAT, CDR2 FQNNGV. The DNA of the CDR3 is TGTGCCAGCAGGTACGGATCGGGACACGCCTACGAGCAGTACTTC. This translates into CASRYGSGHAYEQYF.

This clone is a singleton in its sample. The chain joins TRBV5-1 to TRBJ1-4; 10 nucleotides align to TRBD1. Germline V gives CDR1 SGHRS, CDR2 YFSETQ. Germline trimming cut 2 bases from V and 2 bases from J; bases unmatched to any gene: 3. This CDR3 region has 16 residues. CDR3 DNA sequence: TGCGCCAGCAGCTTCGGACAGGGGGGGACTAATGAAAAACTGTTTTTT. Translated, it gives CASSFGQGGTNEKLFF.

V and J are TRBV12-3 or TRBV12-4 and TRBJ1-1; no clear D gene. The CDR3 has 13 amino acids. With 2 bases removed from V and 1 base from J, the gap between germline ends came to 5 bases. CDR3 residues: CASSLSGNTEAFF. The CDR3 nucleotides are TGTGCCAGCAGTTTATCAGGGAACACTGAAGCTTTCTTT.

CDR3: CASSLFGTGGKNYGYTF. In nucleotides, the CDR3 is TGTGCCAGCAGTTTATTTGGGACAGGGGGTAAAAACTATGGCTACACCTTC. The rearrangement uses TRBV28 and TRBJ1-2, with 11 bases fitting TRBD1. CDR3 length: 17 residues. J was trimmed by 2 bases and V by 1 base; bases with no gene match: 6. Germline CDR1 MDHEN, CDR2 SYDVKM.

The chain joins TRBV7-2 to TRBJ2-1, with 8 positions matching TRBD2. The CDR3 contains 15 residues. The V gene's germline CDR1 is SGHTA and CDR2 FQGNSA. After removal of 1 base from V and 4 bases from J, the junction contained 3 bases not matched to a gene. The DNA for the CDR3 is TGTGCCAGCAGCTTAGAGTCGGGGGGGTACAATGAGCAGTTCTTC. It encodes CASSLESGGYNEQFF.